Listed here are 20 T cell receptor beta chains from one sample, sequenced in a study of CD8+ T cells in alopecia areata. TCR sequencing used cDNA made by reverse transcription of extracted RNA. Clones were read by immunoSEQ multiplex PCR, and TCRdb kept only the in-frame ones, dropping some. The table lists 200,000 to 250,000 clones, less than 75% of them singletons. Treatment specified: oral pan-JAK inhibitor, 5-10 mg twice daily. The sequencing here drew on CD4+ T cells sorted from blood, taken at week 4, from a patient treated with tofacitinib. These receptors originate from a human donor with alopecia areata.

This clone was seen a few times. The chain couples TRBV7-9 to TRBJ2-5; D not resolved. V was clipped by 4 bases and J by 1 base, with 1 base between them. The CDR3 has 11 amino acids. Germline assignment: CDR1 SEHNR and CDR2 FQNEAQ (reference sequence). DNA of the CDR3: TGTGCCAGCAGCTCCCAAGAGACCCAGTACTTC. Translated: CASSSQETQYF.

The chain uses TRBV30 and TRBJ2-7, with a weak D call TRBD2 (6 bases). V dropped 2 bases and J dropped 5 bases, with 19 bases sitting between them. Germline V gene data show CDR1 as GTSNPN and CDR2 as SVGIG (reference sequence). CDR3 length: 15 amino acids. The CDR3 region has the DNA TGTGCCTGGAGTTTCGGAGGGGCGTCTCTAGACGAGCAGTACTTC. This translates into CAWSFGGASLDEQYF.

This chain joins TRBV30 and TRBJ2-4; D is possibly TRBD1 or TRBD2 (5 bases each). There are 12 residues in the CDR3. V gave up 1 base and J gave up 7 bases, with 8 bases separating them. Per the germline V gene, CDR1 is GTSNPN and CDR2 is SVGIG (reference sequence). The CDR3 loop is CAWSEWGNIQYF. CDR3 sequence (DNA): TGTGCCTGGAGTGAATGGGGGAACATTCAGTACTTC.

The chain is built from TRBV29-1 and TRBJ2-4; 8 bases are a match to TRBD1. The germline V gene encodes CDR1 SQVTM and CDR2 ANQGSEA. The CDR3 sequence is 16 residues long. With V trimmed by 7 bases and J by 1 base, 12 bases remained unmatched. As DNA, the CDR3 is TGCAGCGCCAGACATGGACAGGGATCGGCCAAAAACATTCAGTACTTC. This codes for CSARHGQGSAKNIQYF. The entire variable domain, with the rest obtained from reference TRBV29-1 and TRBJ2-4, is as follows: SAVISQKPSRDICQRGTSLTIQCQVDSQVTMMFWYRQQPGQSLTLIATANQGSEATYESGFVIDKFPISRPNLTFSTLTVSNMSPEDSSIYLCSARHGQGSAKNIQYFGAGTRLSVL.

V gene TRBV2 combines with J gene TRBJ1-4, with D hard to call. The ends were cut back, 5 bases at V and 7 bases at J, with 5 bases in the middle. The CDR3 has 11 residues. Germline assignment: CDR1 SNHLY and CDR2 FYNNEI. As DNA, the CDR3 is TGTGCCAGCAGTTACGGTGAAAAACTGTTTTTT. Protein product: CASSYGEKLFF.

This chain joins TRBV30 and TRBJ2-1, with TRBD2 matching 9 bases. Germline values: CDR1 GTSNPN, CDR2 SVGIG (reference sequence). After removal of 5 bases from V and 9 bases from J, the junction contained 5 bases not matched to a gene. CDR3 length: 12 residues. The CDR3 region is CAWAGGPFEQFF. In DNA form, the CDR3 reads TGTGCCTGGGCGGGGGGGCCTTTTGAGCAGTTCTTC.

The V and J genes are TRBV6-5 and TRBJ1-2, with a weak D call TRBD1 (5 bases). Trimming took off 8 bases at V and 4 bases at J, with 20 bases between the two ends. The CDR3 is made up of 15 amino acids. CDR1 and CDR2 from the germline V gene are MNHEY and SVGAGI. CDR3 sequence (DNA): TGTGCCAGCTGGGCGCCCGCGCTTCAGGGCTATGGCTACACCTTC. It encodes CASWAPALQGYGYTF.

This clone was seen only a few times. The V and J genes are TRBV5-1 and TRBJ2-5; tentatively, D is TRBD1 (6 bases). V lost 1 base and J lost 4, with 20 bases in between. This CDR3 is built from 17 residues. Germline CDR1 and CDR2: SGHRS and YFSETQ. CDR3 nucleotides: TGCGCCAGCAGCTTGTACGGTGGGACAAAGTCCGGAGAGACCCAGTACTTC. Its protein product is CASSLYGGTKSGETQYF. Based on the CDR3 plus reference TRBV5-1 and TRBJ2-5, the full variable domain is KAGVTQTPRYLIKTRGQQVTLSCSPISGHRSVSWYQQTPGQGLQFLFEYFSETQRNKGNFPGRFSGRQFSNSRSEMNVSTLELGDSALYLCASSLYGGTKSGETQYFGPGTRLLVL.

The chain carries TRBV27 and TRBJ2-3; 8 nucleotides agree with TRBD2. The V gene's germline CDR1 is MNHEY and CDR2 SMNVEV (reference sequence). V was clipped by 5 bases and J by 1 base; unmatched bases: 11. The CDR3 spans 17 residues. CDR3 protein: CASSPPTGGPGTDTQYF. Here the CDR3 DNA reads TGTGCCAGCAGTCCCCCCACGGGGGGGCCGGGCACAGATACGCAGTATTTT.

This chain connects TRBV9 to TRBJ2-1; D gene unclear. The CDR3 is made up of 13 amino acids. Germline V gene lookup returns CDR1 SGDLS and CDR2 YYNGEE. Trimming removed 0 bases from V and 9 bases from J, with 10 bases in between. The CDR3 loop reads CASSVVFGFEQFF. The CDR3 DNA is TGTGCCAGCAGCGTAGTGTTTGGGTTTGAGCAGTTCTTC.

The J gene is TRBJ2-2, the V gene TRBV30, with 9 bases lining up with TRBD1. Germline CDR1 and CDR2: GTSNPN and SVGIG (reference sequence). V dropped 0 bases and J dropped 6; count of bases not matched to a gene: 5. This CDR3 region has 15 residues. CDR3 coding DNA: TGTGCCTGGAGTGTTGGGACAGGGTTGGCCGGGGAGCTGTTTTTT. Its translation is CAWSVGTGLAGELFF.

This chain joins TRBV6-6 and TRBJ1-1, with no clear D. Germline CDR1 MNHNY, CDR2 SVGAGI (reference sequence). CDR3 size: 13 residues. Deletions cut 7 bases from V and 2 bases from J, with 11 bases between. Written as DNA, the CDR3 is TGTGCCAGCACAGCGACAACCAACACTGAAGCTTTCTTT. This translates into CASTATTNTEAFF.

The chain carries TRBV29-1 and TRBJ1-2; D not certain. Germline assignment: CDR1 SQVTM and CDR2 ANQGSEA. V was cut by 6 bases and J by 4 bases, with 9 bases left in between. CDR3 length: 11 amino acids. The CDR3 spells CSVAYGYGYTF. CDR3 in DNA: TGCAGCGTCGCGTACGGCTATGGCTACACCTTC. Looking up the rest from reference TRBV29-1 and TRBJ1-2 gives the full variable domain: SAVISQKPSRDICQRGTSLTIQCQVDSQVTMMFWYRQQPGQSLTLIATANQGSEATYESGFVIDKFPISRPNLTFSTLTVSNMSPEDSSIYLCSVAYGYGYTFGSGTRLTVV.

This clone has only a few counts. The chain has TRBV6-1 and TRBJ1-4, with TRBD1 matching 7 bases. Trimming removed 7 bases from V and 4 bases from J; junction bases left unmatched: 3. Germline CDR1 is MNHNS and CDR2 is SASEGT. The CDR3 has 13 amino acids. The DNA of the CDR3 is TGTGCCAGCAAGGGACAGTATAATGAAAAACTGTTTTTT. Translating gives CASKGQYNEKLFF.

This chain joins TRBV30 and TRBJ1-5; D gene ambiguous. This CDR3 spans 13 amino acids. Germline CDR1 and CDR2: GTSNPN and SVGIG (reference sequence). V was pared by 0 bases and J by 8 bases, with 11 bases between. CDR3 nucleotide sequence: TGTGCCTGGAGTGTACCAATGGAGAAGCCCCAGCATTTT. As protein: CAWSVPMEKPQHF.

V gene TRBV10-3 combines with J gene TRBJ1-2; tentatively, D is TRBD1 (5 bases). The germline V and J ends were trimmed by 9 bases and 5 bases, with 19 bases remaining between them. Germline CDR1 and CDR2: ENHRY and SYGVKD. The CDR3 runs to 14 residues. Here the CDR3 DNA reads TGTGCCATTGGAAGGGGACTACGAGAATATGGCTACACCTTC. It yields the protein CAIGRGLREYGYTF.

The CDR3 DNA sequence: TGTGCCAGCAGTGTACGGGACAGGGGGCGAGAGCAGTTCTTC. Amino acid sequence: CASSVRDRGREQFF. The rearrangement joins TRBV6-6 to TRBJ2-1, with 12 bases fitting TRBD1. V lost 5 bases to trimming and J lost 10 bases; unmatched junction nucleotides: 6. Per the germline V gene, CDR1 is MNHNY and CDR2 is SVGAGI (reference sequence). The CDR3 runs to 14 residues.

The J gene is TRBJ1-1, the V gene TRBV5-6, with a weak D call TRBD1 (6 bases). CDR1 and CDR2 (germline): SGHDT, YYEEEE. With 5 bases removed from V and 4 bases from J, the gap between germline ends came to 9 bases. The CDR3 runs 12 residues. This CDR3 reads CASRSQGTEAFF. CDR3 nucleotides: TGTGCCAGCAGGTCACAGGGCACTGAAGCTTTCTTT.

This chain uses TRBV15 with TRBJ1-1; unclear D gene. The V gene lost 1 base and the J gene lost 0 bases, with 15 bases spanning the gap. Germline lookup yields CDR1 LNHNV and CDR2 YYDKDF (reference sequence). This CDR3 has 17 residues. The CDR3 spells CATSRGILGGLNTEAFF. CDR3 DNA: TGTGCCACCAGCAGAGGGATCCTGGGAGGTTTGAACACTGAAGCTTTCTTT.

V and J are TRBV29-1 and TRBJ1-2, with 7 bases matching TRBD1. Per germline, CDR1 SQVTM and CDR2 ANQGSEA. With V trimmed by 4 bases and J by 7 bases, 6 bases remained unmatched. The CDR3 is 12 residues long. CDR3 sequence: CSVVDRAFGYTF. The CDR3 DNA reads TGCAGCGTTGTTGACAGGGCGTTTGGCTACACCTTC. The full variable domain, with the rest looked up from reference TRBV29-1 and TRBJ1-2, is SAVISQKPSRDICQRGTSLTIQCQVDSQVTMMFWYRQQPGQSLTLIATANQGSEATYESGFVIDKFPISRPNLTFSTLTVSNMSPEDSSIYLCSVVDRAFGYTFGSGTRLTVV.